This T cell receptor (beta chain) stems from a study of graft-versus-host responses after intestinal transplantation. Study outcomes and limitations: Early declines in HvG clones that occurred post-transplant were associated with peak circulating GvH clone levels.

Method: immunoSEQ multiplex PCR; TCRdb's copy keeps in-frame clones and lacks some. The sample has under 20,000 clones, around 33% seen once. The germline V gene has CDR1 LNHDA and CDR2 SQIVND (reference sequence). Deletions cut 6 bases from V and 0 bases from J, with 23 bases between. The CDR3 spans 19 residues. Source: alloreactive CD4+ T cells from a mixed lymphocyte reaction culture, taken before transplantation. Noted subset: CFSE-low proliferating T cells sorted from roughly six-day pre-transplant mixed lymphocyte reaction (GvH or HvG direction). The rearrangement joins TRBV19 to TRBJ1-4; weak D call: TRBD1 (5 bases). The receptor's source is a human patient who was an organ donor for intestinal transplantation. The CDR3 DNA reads TGTGCCAGTAGCGTACCCGTCAGACAGCGAGAGGCAACTAATGAAAAACTGTTTTTT. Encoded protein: CASSVPVRQREATNEKLFF.